This TCR beta chain emerged from a study of blood T cell repertoires in COVID-19. Sequencing used immunoSEQ multiplex PCR; TCRdb keeps in-frame clones, though not all of them. Of approximately 300,000 clones detected, approximately 90% appear once; the ten largest clones hold about 4%. This clone was seen just once. This CDR3 comprises 14 residues. Per germline, CDR1 MNHNS and CDR2 SASEGT. Trimming stripped 2 bases from V and 6 bases from J, with 11 bases between. The gene calls are TRBV6-1 and TRBJ1-5; TRBD1 might be the D (5 bases). The sequencing input was PBMCs or T cells enriched from blood (not recorded which). This receptor was obtained from a woman aged 25 to 39 who had been exposed to COVID-19. The CDR3 nucleotides read TGTGCCAGCAGTGAACGGCAGGGCGGTCAGCCCCAGCATTTT. It translates to CASSERQGGQPQHF.